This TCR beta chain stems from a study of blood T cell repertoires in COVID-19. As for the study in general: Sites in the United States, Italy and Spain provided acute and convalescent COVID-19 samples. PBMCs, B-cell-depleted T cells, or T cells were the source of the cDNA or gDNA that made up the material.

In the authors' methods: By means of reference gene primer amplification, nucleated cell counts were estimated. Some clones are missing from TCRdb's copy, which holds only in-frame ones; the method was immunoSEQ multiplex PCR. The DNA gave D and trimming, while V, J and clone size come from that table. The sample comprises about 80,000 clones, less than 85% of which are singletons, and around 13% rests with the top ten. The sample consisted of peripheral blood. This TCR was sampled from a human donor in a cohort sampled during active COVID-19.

DNA of the CDR3: TGTGCCAGCAGTTTCTACAGGGGGCAATTGGGCTATGGCTACACCTTC. This codes for CASSFYRGQLGYGYTF. This chain joins TRBV28 and TRBJ1-2; 9 bases map to TRBD1. With 3 bases clipped from V and 4 bases from J, the junction kept 9 bases outside the gene matches. This CDR3 contains 16 residues. The V gene's germline CDR1 is MDHEN and CDR2 SYDVKM.